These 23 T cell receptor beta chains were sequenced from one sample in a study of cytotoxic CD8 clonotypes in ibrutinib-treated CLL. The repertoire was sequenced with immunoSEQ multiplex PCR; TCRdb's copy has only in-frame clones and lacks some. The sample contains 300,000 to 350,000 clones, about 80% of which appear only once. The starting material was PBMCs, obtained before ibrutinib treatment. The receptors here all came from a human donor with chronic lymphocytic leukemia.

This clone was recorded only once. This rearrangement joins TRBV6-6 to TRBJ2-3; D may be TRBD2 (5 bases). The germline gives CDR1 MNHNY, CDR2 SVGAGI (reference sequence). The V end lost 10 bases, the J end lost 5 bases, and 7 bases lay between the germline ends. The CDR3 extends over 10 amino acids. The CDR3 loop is CATREDTQYF. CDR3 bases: TGTGCCACCCGGGAAGATACGCAGTATTTT.

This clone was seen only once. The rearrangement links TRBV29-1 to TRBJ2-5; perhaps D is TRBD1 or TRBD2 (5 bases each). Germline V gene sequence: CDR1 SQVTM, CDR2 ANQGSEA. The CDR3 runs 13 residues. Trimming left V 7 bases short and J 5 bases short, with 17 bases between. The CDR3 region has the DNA TGCAGCGCACAAAGAGGGGTAGGGGAGACCCAGTACTTC. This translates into CSAQRGVGETQYF.

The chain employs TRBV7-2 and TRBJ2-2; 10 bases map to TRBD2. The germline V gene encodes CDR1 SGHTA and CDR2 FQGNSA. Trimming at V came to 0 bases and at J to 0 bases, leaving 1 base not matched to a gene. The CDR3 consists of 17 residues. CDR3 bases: TGTGCCAGCAGCTTAGCGGGACTAGCGCCGAACACCGGGGAGCTGTTTTTT. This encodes CASSLAGLAPNTGELFF.

The CDR3 here is CASSPQWVAKTYNEQFF. CDR3 DNA: TGTGCCAGCAGCCCCCAATGGGTGGCTAAAACCTACAATGAGCAGTTCTTC. This chain uses TRBV27 with TRBJ2-1; unclear D gene. CDR3 size: 17 residues. Trimming took 6 bases from V and 2 from J, leaving 20 bases between them. Germline CDR1 is MNHEY and CDR2 is SMNVEV (reference sequence).

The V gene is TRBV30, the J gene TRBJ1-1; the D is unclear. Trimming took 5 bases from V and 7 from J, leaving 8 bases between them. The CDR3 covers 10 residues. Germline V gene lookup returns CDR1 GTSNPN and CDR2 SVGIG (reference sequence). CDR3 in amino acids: CAWHRIEAFF. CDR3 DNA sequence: TGTGCCTGGCACCGTATTGAAGCTTTCTTT.

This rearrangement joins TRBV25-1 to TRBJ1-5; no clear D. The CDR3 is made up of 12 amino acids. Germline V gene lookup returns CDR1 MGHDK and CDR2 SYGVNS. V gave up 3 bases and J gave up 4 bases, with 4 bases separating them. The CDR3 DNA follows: TGTGCCAGCAGTGACGTTAATCAGCCCCAGCATTTT. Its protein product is CASSDVNQPQHF.

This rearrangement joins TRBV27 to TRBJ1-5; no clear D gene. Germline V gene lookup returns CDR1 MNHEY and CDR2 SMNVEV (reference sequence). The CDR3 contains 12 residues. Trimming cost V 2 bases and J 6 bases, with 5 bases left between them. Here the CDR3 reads CASSLMGQPQHF. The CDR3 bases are TGTGCCAGCAGTTTAATGGGTCAGCCCCAGCATTTT.

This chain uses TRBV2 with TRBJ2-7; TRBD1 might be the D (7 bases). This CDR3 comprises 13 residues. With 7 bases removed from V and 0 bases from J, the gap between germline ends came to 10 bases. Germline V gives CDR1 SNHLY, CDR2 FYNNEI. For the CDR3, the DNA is TGTGCCAGCACAGGGGGGAGCTCCTACGAGCAGTACTTC. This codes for CASTGGSSYEQYF.

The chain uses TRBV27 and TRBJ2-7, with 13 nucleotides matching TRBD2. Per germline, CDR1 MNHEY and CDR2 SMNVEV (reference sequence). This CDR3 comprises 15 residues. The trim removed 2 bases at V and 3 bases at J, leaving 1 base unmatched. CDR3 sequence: CASSLGTSGIYEQYF. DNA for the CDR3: TGTGCCAGCAGTTTAGGGACTAGCGGGATCTACGAGCAGTACTTC.

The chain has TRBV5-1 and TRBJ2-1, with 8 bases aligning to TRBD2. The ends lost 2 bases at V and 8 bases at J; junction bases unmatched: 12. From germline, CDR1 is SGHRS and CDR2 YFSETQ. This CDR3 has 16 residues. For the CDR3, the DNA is TGCGCCAGCAGCTTACAAAAGCGGGAGTTGGACGATGAGCAGTTCTTC. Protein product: CASSLQKRELDDEQFF.

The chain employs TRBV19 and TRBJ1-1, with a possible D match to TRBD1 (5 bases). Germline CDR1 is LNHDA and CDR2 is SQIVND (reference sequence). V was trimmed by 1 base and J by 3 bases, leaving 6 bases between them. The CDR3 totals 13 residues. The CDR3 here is CASSIAGHTEAFF. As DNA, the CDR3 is TGTGCCAGTAGTATAGCAGGGCACACTGAAGCTTTCTTT. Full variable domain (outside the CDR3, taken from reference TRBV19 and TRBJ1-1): DGGITQSPKYLFRKEGQNVTLSCEQNLNHDAMYWYRQDPGQGLRLIYYSQIVNDFQKGDIAEGYSVSREKKESFPLTVTSAQKNPTAFYLCASSIAGHTEAFFGQGTRLTVV.

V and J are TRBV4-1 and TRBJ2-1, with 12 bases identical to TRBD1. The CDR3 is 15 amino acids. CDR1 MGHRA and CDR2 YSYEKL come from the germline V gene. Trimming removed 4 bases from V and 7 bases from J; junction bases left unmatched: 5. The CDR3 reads CASSLGTGGGNEQFF. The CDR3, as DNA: TGCGCCAGCAGCCTAGGGACAGGGGGCGGGAATGAGCAGTTCTTC.

CDR3 protein: CASSPWATTNEKLFF. The CDR3 nucleotides read TGTGCCAGCAGCCCCTGGGCAACAACTAATGAAAAACTGTTTTTT. The V call is TRBV7-2, the J call TRBJ1-4; the D is unclear. Trimming stripped 5 bases from V and 0 bases from J, with 10 bases between. CDR3 length: 15 residues. The germline V gene has CDR1 SGHTA and CDR2 FQGNSA.

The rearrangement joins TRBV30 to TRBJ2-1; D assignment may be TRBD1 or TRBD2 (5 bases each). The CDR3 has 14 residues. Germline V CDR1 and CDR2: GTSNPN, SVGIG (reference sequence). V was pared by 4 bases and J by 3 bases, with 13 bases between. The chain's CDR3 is CAWKTPGLYNEQFF. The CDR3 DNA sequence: TGTGCCTGGAAGACCCCGGGGCTCTACAATGAGCAGTTCTTC.

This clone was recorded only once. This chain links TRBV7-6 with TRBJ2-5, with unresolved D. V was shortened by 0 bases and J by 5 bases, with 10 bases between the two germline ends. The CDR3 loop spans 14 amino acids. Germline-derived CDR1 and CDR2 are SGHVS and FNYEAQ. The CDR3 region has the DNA TGTGCCAGCAGCTTAGCCCTCGGATCGGAGACCCAGTACTTC. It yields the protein CASSLALGSETQYF.

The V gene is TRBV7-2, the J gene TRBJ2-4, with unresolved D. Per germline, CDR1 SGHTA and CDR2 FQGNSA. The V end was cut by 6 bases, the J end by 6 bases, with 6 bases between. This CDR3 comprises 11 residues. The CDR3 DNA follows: TGTGCCAGCAGTTACCTAAACATTCAGTACTTC. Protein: CASSYLNIQYF.

CDR3 residues: CASRLAQLAGNQETQYF. Here the CDR3 DNA reads TGTGCAAGTCGCTTAGCGCAGCTAGCGGGGAACCAAGAGACCCAGTACTTC. V is TRBV12-2 and J is TRBJ2-5; TRBD2 reflects the table's D call only, with no check against the DNA. TRBV12-2 has pseudogene status. The CDR3 consists of 17 residues.

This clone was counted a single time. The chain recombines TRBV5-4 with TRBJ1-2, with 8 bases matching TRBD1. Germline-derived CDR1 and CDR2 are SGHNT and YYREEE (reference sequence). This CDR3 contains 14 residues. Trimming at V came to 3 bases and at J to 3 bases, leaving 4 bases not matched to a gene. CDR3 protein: CASSSGQGYYGYTF. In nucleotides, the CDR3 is TGTGCCAGCAGCTCCGGACAGGGCTACTATGGCTACACCTTC.

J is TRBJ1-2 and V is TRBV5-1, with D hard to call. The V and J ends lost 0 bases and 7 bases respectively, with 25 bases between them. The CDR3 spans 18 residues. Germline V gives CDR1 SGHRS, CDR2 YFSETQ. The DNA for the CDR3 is TGCGCCAGCAGCTTGGATGCCGGTGGTTGGGGTAGGCCGGGTGGCTACACCTTC. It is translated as CASSLDAGGWGRPGGYTF.

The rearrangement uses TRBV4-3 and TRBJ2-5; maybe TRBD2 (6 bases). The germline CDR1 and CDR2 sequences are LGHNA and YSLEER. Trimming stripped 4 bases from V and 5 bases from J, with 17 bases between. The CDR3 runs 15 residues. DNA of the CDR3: TGCGCCAGCAGCCGAGTTGGAGGGCGCTTGGAGACCCAGTACTTC. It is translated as CASSRVGGRLETQYF.

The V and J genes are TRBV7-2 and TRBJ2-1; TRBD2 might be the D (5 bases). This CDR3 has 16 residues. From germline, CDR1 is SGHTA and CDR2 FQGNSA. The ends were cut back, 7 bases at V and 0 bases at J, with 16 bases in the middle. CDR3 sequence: CASMELAISSYNEQFF. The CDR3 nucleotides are TGTGCCAGCATGGAATTAGCGATTAGCTCCTACAATGAGCAGTTCTTC.

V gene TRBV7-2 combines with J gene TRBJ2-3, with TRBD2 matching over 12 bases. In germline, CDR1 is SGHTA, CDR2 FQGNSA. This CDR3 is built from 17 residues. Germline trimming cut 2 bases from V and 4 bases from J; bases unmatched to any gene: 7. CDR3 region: CASSLSASGRAADTQYF. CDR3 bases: TGTGCCAGCAGCTTATCAGCTAGCGGGAGGGCCGCAGATACGCAGTATTTT.

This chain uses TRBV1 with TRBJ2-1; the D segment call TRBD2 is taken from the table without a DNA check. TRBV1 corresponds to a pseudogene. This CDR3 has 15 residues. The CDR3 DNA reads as TGCACCAGCAGCCAAGATTTTGGGAGCTGGAATGAGCAGTTCTTC. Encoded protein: CTSSQDFGSWNEQFF.